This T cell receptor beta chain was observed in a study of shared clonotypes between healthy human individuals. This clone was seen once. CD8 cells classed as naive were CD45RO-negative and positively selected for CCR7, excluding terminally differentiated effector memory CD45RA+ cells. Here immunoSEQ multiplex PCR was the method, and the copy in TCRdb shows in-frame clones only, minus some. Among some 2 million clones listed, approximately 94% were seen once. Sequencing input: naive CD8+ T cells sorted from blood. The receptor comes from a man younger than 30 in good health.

The CDR3 is CASSRGQGNQPQHF. CDR3 in DNA: TGCGCCAGCAGCCGGGGACAGGGCAATCAGCCCCAGCATTTT. This chain joins TRBV4-3 and TRBJ1-5; 8 bases are a match to TRBD1. The germline V gene encodes CDR1 LGHNA and CDR2 YSLEER. This CDR3 has 14 residues. V gave up 4 bases and J gave up 2 bases; unmatched junction bases: 1.